This T cell receptor beta chain was obtained from a study of blood T cells in healthy people across ages. Study-wide points: Older individuals had lower TCR beta diversity per million T cells (the decline was roughly linear). Estimates based on one million T cells were treated as lower bounds.

There are 17 residues in the CDR3. The germline CDR1 and CDR2 sequences are SGHTA and FQGNSA. Losses at the gene ends were 1 base for V and 6 bases for J; bases not matched to a gene: 10. Comments on this clonotype: Its specificity is unknown.

The study isolated at least 6 million PBMCs from each sample. The use of a sample-barcoded 5' primer and a J-beta primer mix characterized a second PCR of roughly 7 to 12 cycles. TCRdb reprocessed the 5' RACE reads via MiXCR and lists one record per CDR3 protein. The table lists roughly 1,500,000 distinct CDR3 sequences, roughly a third of them singletons. The sample comprised blood. This sequence was found in a woman aged 25 to 39 in good health. The chain joins TRBV7-2 to TRBJ1-5; 9 bases line up with TRBD1. The CDR3 DNA reads TGTGCCAGCAGCTTAGTGGGACAGGGACTGTCGGGTCAGCCCCAGCATTTT. Translation gives CASSLVGQGLSGQPQHF.